A single sample is the source of the 19 T cell receptor beta chains below, sequenced in a study of beta chain features in type 1 diabetes. Every isolated RNA sample was fully reverse transcribed, so sequencing captured expressed TCRB transcripts. The repertoire was sequenced with immunoSEQ multiplex PCR; TCRdb's copy has only in-frame clones and lacks some. The sample records around 500,000 clones, approximately 31% being singletons. Sequenced sample: naive CD4+ T cells from blood. The receptors shown here come from a man aged 18 to 30 in good health.

This clone was seen only a few times. This sequence joins TRBV14 and TRBJ2-1; TRBD2 matches at 7 bases. CDR1 and CDR2 from the germline V gene are SGHDN and FVKESK. The CDR3 consists of 15 residues. J gave up 9 bases and V 1 base, and 9 bases lay outside the gene matches. This CDR3 reads CASSQGKGLGREQFF. The CDR3 DNA follows: TGTGCCAGCAGCCAAGGCAAAGGACTAGGCCGTGAGCAGTTCTTC. Supplemented by reference TRBV14 and TRBJ2-1, the full variable domain reads EAGVTQFPSHSVIEKGQTVTLRCDPISGHDNLYWYRRVMGKEIKFLLHFVKESKQDESGMPNNRFLAERTGGTYSTLKVQPAELEDSGVYFCASSQGKGLGREQFFGPGTRLTVL.

This clone was seen a few times. The chain carries TRBV7-9 and TRBJ1-5; D uncertain. This CDR3 region has 14 residues. V was shortened by 1 base and J by 6 bases, with 10 bases between the two germline ends. Looked up from germline, CDR1 is SEHNR and CDR2 is FQNEAQ (reference sequence). The CDR3 DNA follows: TGTGCCAGCAGCTTAGATGGGGATAGTCAGCCCCAGCATTTT. It translates to CASSLDGDSQPQHF.

The chain is built from TRBV5-1 and TRBJ2-4; D remains ambiguous. Per germline, CDR1 SGHRS and CDR2 YFSETQ. The CDR3 sequence is 14 residues long. Trimming removed 0 bases from V and 10 bases from J, with 14 bases in between. CDR3 DNA sequence: TGCGCCAGCAGCTTGGAGACTTCACCCCCGATTCAGTACTTC. This translates into CASSLETSPPIQYF. Variable domain in full (rest from reference TRBV5-1 and TRBJ2-4): KAGVTQTPRYLIKTRGQQVTLSCSPISGHRSVSWYQQTPGQGLQFLFEYFSETQRNKGNFPGRFSGRQFSNSRSEMNVSTLELGDSALYLCASSLETSPPIQYFGAGTRLSVL.

The chain carries TRBV29-1 and TRBJ2-3, with D unclear. CDR1 and CDR2 (germline): SQVTM, ANQGSEA. This CDR3 spans 13 amino acids. Trimming left V 5 bases short and J 2 bases short, with 11 bases between. CDR3 sequence: CSVPRTVTDTQYF. The CDR3 DNA sequence: TGCAGCGTTCCAAGGACCGTCACAGATACGCAGTATTTT.

This clone was recorded a few times. The chain joins TRBV10-3 to TRBJ2-7, with 7 bases fitting TRBD2. The CDR3 sequence is 12 residues long. Germline assignment: CDR1 ENHRY and CDR2 SYGVKD. V was pared by 11 bases and J by 7 bases, with 11 bases of the junction left unmatched. CDR3 sequence: CASRTGEGEQYF. DNA for the CDR3: TGTGCCTCCAGGACGGGGGAGGGAGAGCAGTACTTC.

Details on this clone: Different DNA sequences within this sample yield the same CDR3. The rearrangement joins TRBV7-2 to TRBJ2-1, with TRBD1 identical over 7 bases. V trimming: 1 base; J trimming: 4 bases; junction bases outside the gene matches: 4. Germline V gene lookup returns CDR1 SGHTA and CDR2 FQGNSA. The length of the CDR3 is 15 residues. The CDR3 DNA sequence: TGTGCCAGCAGCTTAGACGGACAGGCTTACAATGAGCAGTTCTTC. Translated, it gives CASSLDGQAYNEQFF.

This chain connects TRBV30 to TRBJ2-7; D remains ambiguous. Per germline, CDR1 GTSNPN and CDR2 SVGIG (reference sequence). The CDR3 covers 11 residues. V lost 0 bases, J lost 6 bases, and 6 bases lay in between. The CDR3 nucleotides are TGTGCCTGGAGTGTCCGTCTCGAGCAGTACTTC. It translates to CAWSVRLEQYF.

The rearrangement uses TRBV21-1 and TRBJ1-1; the D call TRBD1 from the table was never checked on the DNA. TRBV21-1 represents a pseudogene. The CDR3 is 12 residues long. The CDR3 reads CASTGQNTEAFF. CDR3 in DNA: TGTGCCAGCACGGGACAGAACACTGAAGCTTTCTTT.

V is TRBV19 and J is TRBJ2-1; TRBD2 matches 14 bases. The ends lost 6 bases at V and 5 bases at J; junction bases unmatched: 6. This CDR3 is 16 amino acids long. Germline V gene data show CDR1 as LNHDA and CDR2 as SQIVND (reference sequence). The CDR3 nucleotides read TGTGCCAGTAGCGGACTAGCGGGAGGTGGCAACAATGAGCAGTTCTTC. Its protein is CASSGLAGGGNNEQFF.

The CDR3 reads CASSGTSGNNEQFF. In nucleotides, the CDR3 is TGCGCCAGCAGCGGGACTAGCGGGAACAATGAGCAGTTCTTC. The chain employs TRBV5-1 and TRBJ2-1; 13 bases align to TRBD2. V gave up 4 bases and J gave up 5 bases; unmatched junction bases: 0. CDR3 length equals 14 residues. Per germline, CDR1 SGHRS and CDR2 YFSETQ.

Turning to this clone: One end of the junction fails to match germline, which may point to a read error. V gene TRBV29-1 combines with J gene TRBJ2-5; D might be TRBD1 or TRBD2, each matching 5 bases. The germline gives CDR1 SQVTM, CDR2 ANQGSEA. The CDR3 consists of 13 residues. DNA of the CDR3: TGCAGCGGAATGGACTTGCTCGGTGGGACCCGGTACTTC. This sequence encodes CSGMDLLGGTRYF.

This chain joins TRBV29-1 and TRBJ1-1, with 7 bases lining up with TRBD1. The junction had 6 bases not matched to a gene; V was cut back by 5 bases and J by 0 bases. CDR3 size: 14 residues. In germline, CDR1 is SQVTM, CDR2 ANQGSEA. The CDR3 coding sequence is TGCAGCGTTAGAGGGGGCGGGGTGAACACTGAAGCTTTCTTT. This translates into CSVRGGGVNTEAFF.

This clone was observed a few times. The chain couples TRBV5-1 to TRBJ2-3; 7 bases agree with TRBD2. The CDR3 is 17 residues long. The V and J ends lost 4 bases and 0 bases, in that order; junction bases with no gene match: 11. Per the germline V gene, CDR1 is SGHRS and CDR2 is YFSETQ. DNA for the CDR3: TGCGCCAGCAGCCCATCTGCGGGAGTATGGAGCACAGATACGCAGTATTTT. Amino acid sequence: CASSPSAGVWSTDTQYF. Filled out from reference TRBV5-1 and TRBJ2-3, the complete variable domain reads KAGVTQTPRYLIKTRGQQVTLSCSPISGHRSVSWYQQTPGQGLQFLFEYFSETQRNKGNFPGRFSGRQFSNSRSEMNVSTLELGDSALYLCASSPSAGVWSTDTQYFGPGTRLTVL.

About this clone itself: This CDR3 is also generated by other DNA sequences in the sample. The chain carries TRBV14 and TRBJ2-1; D gene ambiguous. V was shortened by 1 base and J by 9 bases, with 7 bases between the two germline ends. The CDR3 spans 12 residues. Germline CDR1 is SGHDN and CDR2 is FVKESK. The CDR3: CASSQGLIEQFF. The CDR3 DNA reads TGTGCCAGCAGCCAAGGGCTTATTGAGCAGTTCTTC.

CDR3 nucleotides: TGCGCCAGCAGCCAAGATAGGGCAGGGAGGAACACTGAAGCTTTCTTT. This encodes CASSQDRAGRNTEAFF. The genes are TRBV4-3 and TRBJ1-1; possibly TRBD1 for D (5 bases). CDR1 is LGHNA, CDR2 YSLEER, per germline. Trimming stripped 0 bases from V and 1 base from J, with 12 bases between. There are 16 residues in the CDR3.

V usage is TRBV5-6 and J usage is TRBJ2-7; TRBD1 agrees at 10 bases. Germline CDR1 SGHDT, CDR2 YYEEEE. The CDR3 length is 14 residues. The ends lost 3 bases at V and 2 bases at J; junction bases unmatched: 2. The CDR3 spells CASSSGQGAYEQYF. The CDR3 DNA is TGTGCCAGCAGCTCAGGACAGGGGGCCTACGAGCAGTACTTC.

The chain combines TRBV4-3 with TRBJ2-7; 7 bases fit TRBD2. V gave up 4 bases and J gave up 0 bases; unmatched junction bases: 3. CDR3 length: 14 amino acids. CDR1 is LGHNA, CDR2 YSLEER, per germline. CDR3 loop: CASSRRGDSYEQYF. The DNA for the CDR3 is TGCGCCAGCAGCCGTCGGGGGGACTCCTACGAGCAGTACTTC.

The chain is built from TRBV28 and TRBJ2-7; 8 nucleotides line up with TRBD1. CDR1 is MDHEN, CDR2 SYDVKM, per germline. The CDR3 consists of 15 residues. The V gene end was trimmed by 6 bases and the J gene end by 6 bases; junction bases not matched to a gene: 13. CDR3: CASRGTRTGPLEQYF. In nucleotides, the CDR3 is TGTGCCAGCAGAGGTACCAGGACAGGGCCCCTCGAGCAGTACTTC.

In DNA form, the CDR3 reads TGTGCCACCAGCAGAGTGTCTAGAGTTAGCTACGAGCAGTACTTC. It yields the protein CATSRVSRVSYEQYF. The chain couples TRBV15 to TRBJ2-7; D ambiguous. Per germline, CDR1 LNHNV and CDR2 YYDKDF (reference sequence). The ends were cut back, 1 base at V and 3 bases at J, with 13 bases in the middle. The CDR3 contains 15 residues. Filled out from reference TRBV15 and TRBJ2-7, the complete variable domain reads DAMVIQNPRYQVTQFGKPVTLSCSQTLNHNVMYWYQQKSSQAPKLLFHYYDKDFNNEADTPDNFQSRRPNTSFCFLDIRSPGLGDTAMYLCATSRVSRVSYEQYFGPGTRLTVT.